This TCR beta chain was recorded in a study of graft-versus-host responses after intestinal transplantation. At the level of the study: Those transplanted obtained multivisceral, liver-intestinal, or isolated intestinal grafts. The recipients all started with anti-thymocyte globulin induction and then took tacrolimus and steroids for around three years.

Note on this clone: Its antigen is unidentified.

Germline CDR1 and CDR2: SGHAT and FQNNGV. V lost 7 bases, J lost 2 bases, and 15 bases lay in between. The length of the CDR3 is 14 residues. Assay: immunoSEQ multiplex PCR; the TCRdb copy retains only in-frame clones and omits some. The sample carries over 100,000 clones, roughly 90% recorded once. General observations from the study: Among circulating GvH clones, peak levels were associated with early post-transplant declines in HvG clones. Across patients carrying graft-donor T cell macrochimerism, allografts held high graft-versus-host to host-versus-graft clonal ratios.

The sample consisted of unstimulated CD4+ T cells sorted from spleen or lymph node cells, taken before intestinal transplant. The V gene is TRBV11-2, the J gene TRBJ2-7, with unresolved D. The TCR originated in a human donor who received an intestinal transplant. The CDR3 protein is CASTPDGVAYEQYF. The CDR3, as DNA: TGTGCCAGCACACCCGACGGAGTAGCCTACGAGCAGTACTTC.